The entry that follows covers one T cell receptor (beta chain) sequence. Its antigen is still unknown. It was with 60 Vbeta and 13 Jbeta primers that the PCR ran. Original methodology: In a later analysis, roughly 86 million unique TCR beta chains included roughly 11 million shared by two or more donors. Sequencing was performed with immunoSEQ multiplex PCR; in TCRdb, only in-frame clones are kept and a portion is missing. That table gives V, J and clone size, and the DNA gave D and trimming. Among over 90,000 clones listed, approximately 70% were seen once. This specimen comes from a study of cytomegalovirus exposure and HLA in healthy donors. Findings of the study overall: There was a cluster of highly shared sequence variants that was likely a sequencing artifact. The classifier reportedly diagnosed cytomegalovirus status with high specificity and sensitivity.

Trimming removed 3 bases from V and 4 bases from J, with 11 bases in between. The CDR3 totals 15 residues. CDR1 SGDLS and CDR2 YYNGEE come from the germline V gene. Material: PBMCs. This clonotype was sampled from a woman aged 45-60 years in good health and CMV-seropositive. The rearrangement uses TRBV9 and TRBJ1-6, with a weak D call TRBD1 (6 bases). The CDR3 sequence: CASSAGQPYNSPLHF. In nucleotides, the CDR3 is TGTGCCAGCAGCGCAGGACAGCCTTATAATTCACCCCTCCACTTT.